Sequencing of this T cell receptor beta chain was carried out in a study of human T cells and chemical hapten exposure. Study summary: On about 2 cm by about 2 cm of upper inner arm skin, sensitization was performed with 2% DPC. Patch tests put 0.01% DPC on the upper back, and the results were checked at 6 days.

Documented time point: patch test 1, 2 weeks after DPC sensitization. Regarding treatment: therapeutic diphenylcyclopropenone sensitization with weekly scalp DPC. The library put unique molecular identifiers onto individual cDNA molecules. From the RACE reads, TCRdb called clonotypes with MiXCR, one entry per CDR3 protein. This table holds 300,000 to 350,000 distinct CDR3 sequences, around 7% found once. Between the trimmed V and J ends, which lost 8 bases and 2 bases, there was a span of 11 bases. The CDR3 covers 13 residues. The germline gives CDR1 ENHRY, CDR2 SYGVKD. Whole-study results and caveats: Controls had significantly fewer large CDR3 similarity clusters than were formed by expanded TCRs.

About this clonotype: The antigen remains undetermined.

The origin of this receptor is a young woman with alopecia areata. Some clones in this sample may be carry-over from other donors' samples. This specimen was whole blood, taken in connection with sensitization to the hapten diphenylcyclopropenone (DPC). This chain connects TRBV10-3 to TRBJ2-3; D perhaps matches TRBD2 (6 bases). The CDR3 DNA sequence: TGTGCCATCGGCGGGGACGACACAGATACGCAGTATTTT. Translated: CAIGGDDTDTQYF.